Described below is a single T cell receptor (beta chain) sequence and its context. The data were obtained in a study of cytomegalovirus exposure and HLA in healthy donors. Produced via immunoSEQ multiplex PCR; TCRdb's table is partial and in-frame only. Of approximately 180,000 clones in the sample, 86% are singletons; the top ten hold roughly 2.7%. The CDR3 sequence is 17 residues long. After removal of 0 bases from V and 6 bases from J, the junction contained 2 bases not matched to a gene. CDR1 MGHRA and CDR2 YSYEKL come from the germline V gene. This chain connects TRBV4-1 to TRBJ2-2, with 15 bases that match TRBD2. Specimen: PBMCs. The receptor was isolated from a man younger than 35 in good health and CMV-seropositive. The CDR3 is CASSQEGTSGGPGELFF. The CDR3 nucleotides are TGCGCCAGCAGCCAAGAGGGGACTAGCGGGGGGCCCGGGGAGCTGTTTTTT.